This T cell receptor (beta chain) comes out of a study of post-analysis software for immune sequencing data. Findings and limits, study-wide: Pronounced co-clustering by F measure was evident among identically batched samples. Higher frequency in patients than in controls was seen for roughly five TRBV segments, with TRBV5-6, TRBV5-1 and TRBV20-1 among them.

This clonotype was counted only a few times. Its cognate antigen is unknown. Presence of unique molecular identifiers characterized the TCR beta cDNA libraries. TCRdb re-analysed the PCR reads in MiXCR, keeping a single row per CDR3 protein. There are roughly 540,000 distinct CDR3 sequences in the sample; less than 40% occur only once, and approximately 5.4% lies in the top ten. V shed 5 bases and J shed 5 bases, with 10 bases lying between them. CDR1 is LGHDT, CDR2 YNNKEL, per germline (reference sequence). The CDR3 runs 14 residues. The source is a girl between 2 and 17 years old with multiple sclerosis. Sequencing was performed on blood. This rearrangement joins TRBV3-1 to TRBJ1-6; D uncertain. CDR3 residues: CASSKGNHNSPLHF. The CDR3 bases are TGTGCCAGCAGCAAGGGCAATCATAATTCACCCCTCCACTTT.